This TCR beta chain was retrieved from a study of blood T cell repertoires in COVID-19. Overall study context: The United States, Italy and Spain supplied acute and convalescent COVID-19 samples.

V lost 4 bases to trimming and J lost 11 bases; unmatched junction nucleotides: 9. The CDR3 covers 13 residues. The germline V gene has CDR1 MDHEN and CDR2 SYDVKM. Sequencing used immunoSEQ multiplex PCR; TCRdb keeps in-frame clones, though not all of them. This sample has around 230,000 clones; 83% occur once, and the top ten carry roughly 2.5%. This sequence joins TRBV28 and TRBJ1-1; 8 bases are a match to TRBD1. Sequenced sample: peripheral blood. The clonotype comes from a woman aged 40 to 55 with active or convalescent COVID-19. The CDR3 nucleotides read TGTGCCAGCAGTTCCGCAGGGGGCTGGCGTGCTTTCTTT. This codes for CASSSAGGWRAFF.